This is a list of T cell receptor beta chains from one sample in a study of T cells after yellow fever vaccination. TCRdb itself ran the 5' RACE reads through MiXCR, one entry per CDR3 protein. The table lists under 250,000 distinct CDR3 sequences, 6.9% of them singletons. Specimen: CD4+ T cells sorted from PBMCs, collected 15 days after the yellow fever booster vaccination. The receptors originated from a man in his thirties or forties who received the YFV17D yellow fever vaccine. The CDR3 runs from the conserved cysteine through the conserved F or W. The order of the fields is CDR3 protein, CDR3 DNA, D gene, clone size, J gene, V gene. A D gene is named only where the DNA matches it firmly. Clone sizes are given selectively: once, few, many, or a class where the clone is expanded.

cdr3_aa: CASSYRGSKNIQYF
cdr3_nt: TGTGCCAGCAGTTACCGAGGCAGCAAAAACATTCAGTACTTC
d_call: NA
clone_size: NA
j_call: TRBJ2-4
v_call: TRBV6-2/TRBV6-3

cdr3_aa: CASSLRSAGANVLTF
cdr3_nt: TGTGCCAGCAGCTTGAGATCAGCCGGGGCCAACGTCCTGACTTTC
d_call: NA
clone_size: few
j_call: TRBJ2-6
v_call: TRBV5-6

cdr3_aa: CSARELRGGVWNIQYF
cdr3_nt: TGCAGTGCTAGAGAACTTCGTGGGGGAGTATGGAACATTCAGTACTTC
d_call: NA
clone_size: many
j_call: TRBJ2-4
v_call: TRBV20-1

cdr3_aa: CASSSDPWTDTQYF
cdr3_nt: TGTGCCAGCAGCTCCGACCCCTGGACAGATACGCAGTATTTT
d_call: NA
clone_size: few
j_call: TRBJ2-3
v_call: TRBV7-2

cdr3_aa: CSASQGQSNQPQHF
cdr3_nt: TGCAGTGCTTCACAGGGTCAAAGCAATCAGCCCCAGCATTTT
d_call: NA
clone_size: many
j_call: TRBJ1-5
v_call: TRBV20-1

cdr3_aa: CAWSLWASGAISYNEQFF
cdr3_nt: TGTGCCTGGAGTTTGTGGGCTAGCGGGGCCATTTCCTACAATGAGCAGTTCTTC
d_call: TRBD2
clone_size: few
j_call: TRBJ2-1
v_call: TRBV30

cdr3_aa: CASSLIGDRVNEQFF
cdr3_nt: TGTGCCAGCAGTCTCATCGGGGACAGGGTGAATGAGCAGTTCTTC
d_call: TRBD1
clone_size: NA
j_call: TRBJ2-1
v_call: TRBV7-9

cdr3_aa: CSATPGTSAGETQYF
cdr3_nt: TGCAGTGCTACCCCCGGGACTAGCGCCGGGGAGACCCAGTACTTC
d_call: TRBD2
clone_size: NA
j_call: TRBJ2-5
v_call: TRBV20-1

cdr3_aa: CAWSKGQPNTEAFF
cdr3_nt: TGTGCCTGGAGTAAGGGACAGCCGAACACTGAAGCTTTCTTT
d_call: TRBD1
clone_size: NA
j_call: TRBJ1-1
v_call: TRBV30

cdr3_aa: CASSPRNGNTEAFF
cdr3_nt: TGTGCCAGCTCACCAAGAAACGGGAACACTGAAGCTTTCTTT
d_call: NA
clone_size: NA
j_call: TRBJ1-1
v_call: TRBV18

cdr3_aa: CASRSTPGQGNTGELFF
cdr3_nt: TGTGCCAGCAGGAGTACACCGGGACAGGGGAACACCGGGGAGCTGTTTTTT
d_call: TRBD1
clone_size: NA
j_call: TRBJ2-2
v_call: TRBV12-3/TRBV12-4

cdr3_aa: CASSFLRWAEAFF
cdr3_nt: TGTGCCAGCAGTTTTTTAAGGTGGGCTGAAGCTTTCTTT
d_call: NA
clone_size: few
j_call: TRBJ1-1
v_call: TRBV28

cdr3_aa: CASSLWAANTGELFF
cdr3_nt: TGTGCCAGCAGCTTGTGGGCGGCGAACACCGGGGAGCTGTTTTTT
d_call: NA
clone_size: NA
j_call: TRBJ2-2
v_call: TRBV5-4

cdr3_aa: CASSQTASGGYTF
cdr3_nt: TGTGCCAGCAGCCAAACTGCCTCGGGAGGCTACACCTTC
d_call: NA
clone_size: many
j_call: TRBJ1-2
v_call: TRBV12-3/TRBV12-4

cdr3_aa: CGSSGIFGRSTGELFF
cdr3_nt: TGTGGCAGCAGCGGGATTTTCGGCAGATCCACCGGGGAGCTGTTTTTT
d_call: TRBD2
clone_size: NA
j_call: TRBJ2-2
v_call: TRBV5-6

cdr3_aa: CSARGGIGGSGNEQYF
cdr3_nt: TGCAGTGCTAGAGGCGGGATCGGAGGGTCGGGGAACGAGCAGTACTTC
d_call: NA
clone_size: many
j_call: TRBJ2-7
v_call: TRBV20-1

cdr3_aa: CASSPMRASYNEQFF
cdr3_nt: TGTGCCAGTAGTCCCATGAGGGCCTCGTACAATGAGCAGTTCTTC
d_call: NA
clone_size: many
j_call: TRBJ2-1
v_call: TRBV19

cdr3_aa: CSARDREAPQPQHF
cdr3_nt: TGCAGTGCTAGAGACAGGGAAGCGCCTCAGCCCCAGCATTTT
d_call: NA
clone_size: many
j_call: TRBJ1-5
v_call: TRBV20-1

cdr3_aa: CASSRTGNLDEQFF
cdr3_nt: TGTGCCAGCAGTCGGACAGGTAATCTCGATGAGCAGTTCTTC
d_call: TRBD1
clone_size: NA
j_call: TRBJ2-1
v_call: TRBV6-2/TRBV6-3

cdr3_aa: CASSDQGRRTGELFF
cdr3_nt: TGTGCCAGCAGTGACCAGGGGCGCCGGACCGGGGAGCTGTTTTTT
d_call: NA
clone_size: NA
j_call: TRBJ2-2
v_call: TRBV2

cdr3_aa: CSARSSAGDQETQYF
cdr3_nt: TGCAGTGCTAGATCTTCGGCAGGTGACCAAGAGACCCAGTACTTC
d_call: NA
clone_size: NA
j_call: TRBJ2-5
v_call: TRBV20-1

cdr3_aa: CASSAYLGGVLETQYF
cdr3_nt: TGTGCCAGCAGTGCTTATCTTGGGGGGGTGTTAGAGACCCAGTACTTC
d_call: TRBD2
clone_size: few
j_call: TRBJ2-5
v_call: TRBV25-1

cdr3_aa: CATSIHLNTEAFF
cdr3_nt: TGTGCCACCAGTATACACCTGAACACTGAAGCTTTCTTT
d_call: NA
clone_size: NA
j_call: TRBJ1-1
v_call: TRBV15

cdr3_aa: CASSQGVGQYQETQYF
cdr3_nt: TGTGCCAGCAGCCAAGGGGTCGGCCAGTACCAAGAGACCCAGTACTTC
d_call: NA
clone_size: many
j_call: TRBJ2-5
v_call: TRBV14

cdr3_aa: CASSPPVGGLRGTQYF
cdr3_nt: TGTGCCAGCAGCCCCCCTGTGGGAGGGCTCCGGGGTACGCAGTATTTT
d_call: TRBD2
clone_size: many
j_call: TRBJ2-3
v_call: TRBV7-2

cdr3_aa: CASSVRSSGYEQYF
cdr3_nt: TGTGCCAGCAGCGTAAGGTCTAGCGGATACGAGCAGTACTTC
d_call: TRBD2
clone_size: NA
j_call: TRBJ2-7
v_call: TRBV9

cdr3_aa: CATSRDIAGGREQFF
cdr3_nt: TGTGCCACCAGCAGAGATATTGCGGGAGGGAGGGAGCAGTTCTTC
d_call: TRBD2
clone_size: many
j_call: TRBJ2-1
v_call: TRBV15

cdr3_aa: CASSSTGGIETQYF
cdr3_nt: TGTGCCAGCAGCTCGACAGGGGGCATCGAGACCCAGTACTTC
d_call: TRBD1
clone_size: few
j_call: TRBJ2-5
v_call: TRBV6-5

cdr3_aa: CSAGRLAGTLGGTDTQYF
cdr3_nt: TGCAGTGCTGGCAGACTAGCGGGAACCCTAGGGGGCACAGATACGCAGTATTTT
d_call: TRBD2
clone_size: NA
j_call: TRBJ2-3
v_call: TRBV20-1

cdr3_aa: CASSYSGTSGTTSYNEQFF
cdr3_nt: TGTGCCAGCAGTTACTCTGGGACTAGCGGGACCACTTCCTACAATGAGCAGTTCTTC
d_call: TRBD2
clone_size: NA
j_call: TRBJ2-1
v_call: TRBV6-5

cdr3_aa: CASTERNIQYF
cdr3_nt: TGTGCCAGTACGGAGAGGAACATTCAGTACTTC
d_call: NA
clone_size: NA
j_call: TRBJ2-4
v_call: TRBV6-2/TRBV6-3

cdr3_aa: CASSLDLTGGSYNEQFF
cdr3_nt: TGCGCCAGCAGCTTGGACCTGACAGGGGGCTCCTACAATGAGCAGTTCTTC
d_call: TRBD1
clone_size: many
j_call: TRBJ2-1
v_call: TRBV5-1

cdr3_aa: CAISAALAGLYEQYF
cdr3_nt: TGTGCCATCAGTGCGGCACTAGCGGGACTCTACGAGCAGTACTTC
d_call: TRBD2
clone_size: NA
j_call: TRBJ2-7
v_call: TRBV10-3

cdr3_aa: CASSLAETSRYEQFF
cdr3_nt: TGTGCCAGCAGCTTAGCGGAGACTAGCAGGTATGAGCAGTTCTTC
d_call: TRBD2
clone_size: NA
j_call: TRBJ2-1
v_call: TRBV7-2

cdr3_aa: CASSPITSSPDTQYF
cdr3_nt: TGTGCCAGCTCACCAATTACTAGCAGCCCAGATACGCAGTATTTT
d_call: NA
clone_size: few
j_call: TRBJ2-3
v_call: TRBV18

cdr3_aa: CASSLSGLAHPNEQFF
cdr3_nt: TGTGCCAGCAGTTTAAGTGGACTAGCGCACCCCAATGAGCAGTTCTTC
d_call: TRBD2
clone_size: many
j_call: TRBJ2-1
v_call: TRBV28

cdr3_aa: CASKSDRNNEQFF
cdr3_nt: TGTGCCAGCAAGTCGGACAGGAACAATGAGCAGTTCTTC
d_call: TRBD1
clone_size: many
j_call: TRBJ2-1
v_call: TRBV2

cdr3_aa: CAGVGIRGRMNTEAFF
cdr3_nt: TGTGCCGGCGTTGGTATCCGCGGTAGGATGAACACTGAAGCTTTCTTT
d_call: NA
clone_size: few
j_call: TRBJ1-1
v_call: TRBV30

cdr3_aa: CASSLDAGSGGYTF
cdr3_nt: TGTGCCAGCAGCTTAGACGCAGGGAGCGGTGGCTACACCTTC
d_call: NA
clone_size: NA
j_call: TRBJ1-2
v_call: TRBV7-9

cdr3_aa: CASSFEGERSPLHF
cdr3_nt: TGTGCCAGCAGTTTTGAGGGAGAAAGATCACCCCTCCACTTT
d_call: NA
clone_size: few
j_call: TRBJ1-6
v_call: TRBV12-3/TRBV12-4

cdr3_aa: CSATTLQETQYF
cdr3_nt: TGCAGTGCCACGACACTTCAAGAGACCCAGTACTTC
d_call: NA
clone_size: many
j_call: TRBJ2-5
v_call: TRBV20-1

cdr3_aa: CASSYFGRAADTQYF
cdr3_nt: TGTGCCAGCAGTTACTTTGGGAGGGCCGCAGATACGCAGTATTTT
d_call: TRBD2
clone_size: NA
j_call: TRBJ2-3
v_call: TRBV6-2/TRBV6-3

cdr3_aa: CASSLASYTQYF
cdr3_nt: TGTGCCAGCAGCTTAGCCTCCTATACGCAGTATTTT
d_call: NA
clone_size: many
j_call: TRBJ2-3
v_call: TRBV5-6

cdr3_aa: CASSPRIADKSGVYEQYF
cdr3_nt: TGTGCCAGCTCACCACGTATCGCGGACAAGTCGGGGGTGTACGAGCAGTACTTC
d_call: NA
clone_size: few
j_call: TRBJ2-7
v_call: TRBV18

cdr3_aa: CASSQGGSSRGPGGANVLTF
cdr3_nt: TGTGCCAGCAGCCAAGGAGGATCAAGCAGGGGGCCTGGAGGGGCCAACGTCCTGACTTTC
d_call: TRBD1
clone_size: NA
j_call: TRBJ2-6
v_call: TRBV14

cdr3_aa: CASSLSSGGFNYGYTF
cdr3_nt: TGTGCCAGCAGCCTAAGCTCGGGAGGGTTTAACTATGGCTACACCTTC
d_call: NA
clone_size: NA
j_call: TRBJ1-2
v_call: TRBV3-1

cdr3_aa: CASSLDYATNEKLFF
cdr3_nt: TGTGCCAGCAGCTTAGACTATGCAACTAATGAAAAACTGTTTTTT
d_call: NA
clone_size: many
j_call: TRBJ1-4
v_call: TRBV7-9

cdr3_aa: CASSQGTGRPEAFF
cdr3_nt: TGTGCCAGCAGCCAGGGGACAGGGAGGCCGGAAGCTTTCTTT
d_call: TRBD1
clone_size: few
j_call: TRBJ1-1
v_call: TRBV3-1

cdr3_aa: CASRTTSGRSNEQYF
cdr3_nt: TGTGCCAGCAGGACCACTAGCGGGAGGTCAAACGAGCAGTACTTC
d_call: TRBD2
clone_size: many
j_call: TRBJ2-7
v_call: TRBV27

cdr3_aa: CASSQLAGTYNEQFF
cdr3_nt: TGTGCCAGCAGCCAACTAGCGGGGACCTACAATGAGCAGTTCTTC
d_call: TRBD2
clone_size: few
j_call: TRBJ2-1
v_call: TRBV6-2/TRBV6-3